This TCR beta chain emerged from a study of shared clonotypes between healthy human individuals. Across the whole study: CD4 naive and CD4 memory each took three plates per donor, while CD8 naive took two and CD8 memory one.

Under the authors' procedure: As immunoSEQ supplied junction-only sequences (without quality scores), filtering differed. Using immunoSEQ multiplex PCR, the repertoire was profiled, and TCRdb retains in-frame clones only, with some absent. V and J calls and clone size are copied from that table; D and trimming were computed from the DNA. The sample lists approximately 1,000,000 clones, around 82% occurring once. General study findings and limits: Relative to their counterparts shared across all four donors, non-shared clonotypes exhibited diminished generation probabilities. Inspection by rarefaction showed sorted-subset sequencing to be incomplete despite large depth.

About this clone: Its antigen remains unidentified.

This clonotype was sampled from a man aged 18 to 29 in good health. Some clones in this sample may be carry-over from other donors' samples. The specimen was memory CD4+ T cells from PBMCs. Subset: CD45RA-negative fraction.

The CDR3 coding sequence is TGTGCCAGCGGATACAGGGGGGAGCTGTTTTTT. This gives the protein CASGYRGELFF. V and J are TRBV7-8 and TRBJ2-2, with D possibly matching TRBD1 (5 bases). The ends were cut back, 8 bases at V and 8 bases at J, with 9 bases in the middle. Germline V gene data show CDR1 as SGHVS and CDR2 as FQNEAQ. There are 11 residues in the CDR3.